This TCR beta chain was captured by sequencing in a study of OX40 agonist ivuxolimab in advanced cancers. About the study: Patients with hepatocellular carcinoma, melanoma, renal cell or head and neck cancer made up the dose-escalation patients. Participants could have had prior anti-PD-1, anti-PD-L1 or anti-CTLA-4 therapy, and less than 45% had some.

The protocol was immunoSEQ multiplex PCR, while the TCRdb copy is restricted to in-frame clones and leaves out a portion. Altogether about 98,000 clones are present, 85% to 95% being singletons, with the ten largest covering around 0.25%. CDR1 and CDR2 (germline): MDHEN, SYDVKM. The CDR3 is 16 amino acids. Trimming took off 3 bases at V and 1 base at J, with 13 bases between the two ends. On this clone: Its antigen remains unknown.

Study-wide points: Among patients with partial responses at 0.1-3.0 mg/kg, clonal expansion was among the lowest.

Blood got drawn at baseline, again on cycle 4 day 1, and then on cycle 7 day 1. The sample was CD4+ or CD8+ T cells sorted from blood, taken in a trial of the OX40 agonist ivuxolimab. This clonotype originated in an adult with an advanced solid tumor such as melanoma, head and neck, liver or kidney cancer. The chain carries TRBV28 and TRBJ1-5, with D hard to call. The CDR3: CASSLGSGISNQPQHF. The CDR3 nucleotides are TGTGCCAGCAGTTTGGGCTCGGGGATAAGCAATCAGCCCCAGCATTTT.